The 19 T cell receptor beta chains presented below share a single source sample, sequenced in a study of blood T cell repertoires in COVID-19. Assay used: immunoSEQ multiplex PCR; TCRdb lists only in-frame clones, some missing. The profile shows about 94,000 clones, around 90% of them singletons. Input material: peripheral blood. The source of these receptors is a woman of 80 years or more with acute or convalescent COVID-19.

The chain couples TRBV4-2 to TRBJ2-7; D call uncertain. Trimming took 0 bases from V and 2 from J, leaving 8 bases between them. Per germline, CDR1 LGHNA and CDR2 YNFKEQ. The length of the CDR3 is 14 residues. CDR3 region: CASSQDPVTYEQYF. The CDR3 DNA reads TGTGCCAGCAGCCAAGATCCAGTAACCTACGAGCAGTACTTC.

V usage is TRBV5-4 and J usage is TRBJ1-2; D is unclear. The CDR3 extends over 14 amino acids. CDR1 SGHNT and CDR2 YYREEE come from the germline V gene (reference sequence). V was clipped by 4 bases and J by 7 bases, with 17 bases between them. CDR3 sequence: CASSPPGPWSGYTF. The CDR3 DNA follows: TGTGCCAGCAGCCCGCCGGGTCCTTGGTCTGGCTACACCTTC.

The J gene is TRBJ1-5, the V gene TRBV19; a possible D gene is TRBD1 (5 bases). The CDR3 is made up of 15 amino acids. V gave up 3 bases and J gave up 3 bases, with 12 bases separating them. Looked up from germline, CDR1 is LNHDA and CDR2 is SQIVND (reference sequence). CDR3 in DNA: TGTGCCAGTAGTATCCTCCAGGGTTACAATCAGCCCCAGCATTTT. This encodes CASSILQGYNQPQHF.

This rearrangement joins TRBV30 to TRBJ2-1, with 12 bases identical to TRBD2. There are 18 residues in the CDR3. Germline lookup yields CDR1 GTSNPN and CDR2 SVGIG (reference sequence). V was clipped by 0 bases and J by 7 bases; unmatched bases: 13. The CDR3 nucleotides read TGTGCCTGGAGTGTCCCTAGCGGGAGGGCCGAAATTAAGAATGAGCAGTTCTTC. Translated: CAWSVPSGRAEIKNEQFF.

The chain combines TRBV6-1 with TRBJ1-1; 9 bases match TRBD1. Per germline, CDR1 MNHNS and CDR2 SASEGT. This CDR3 contains 14 residues. Germline trimming cut 7 bases from V and 4 bases from J; bases unmatched to any gene: 7. This CDR3 reads CASTLDRGGTEAFF. Written as DNA, the CDR3 is TGTGCCAGCACACTCGACAGGGGGGGCACTGAAGCTTTCTTT.

This clone was observed a single time. V gene TRBV6-2 or TRBV6-3 combines with J gene TRBJ1-1; tentative D call: TRBD1 (5 bases). The CDR3 extends over 13 amino acids. Germline V gene data show CDR1 as MNHEY and CDR2 as SVGEGT. V lost 5 bases, J lost 6 bases, and 13 bases lay in between. The CDR3 loop reads CASSRTRVPEAFF. CDR3 DNA: TGTGCCAGCAGTAGGACCAGGGTTCCTGAAGCTTTCTTT.

J is TRBJ2-1 and V is TRBV14, with a weak D call TRBD2 (6 bases). The germline V gene has CDR1 SGHDN and CDR2 FVKESK. The CDR3 is 17 residues long. The V and J ends lost 0 bases and 7 bases respectively, with 19 bases between them. The CDR3 here is CASSQEGAGGLANEQFF. The CDR3 nucleotides are TGTGCCAGCAGCCAAGAAGGTGCAGGCGGGCTAGCGAATGAGCAGTTCTTC.

The CDR3 DNA sequence: TGTGCCAGCAGCTTAGCCCCTCAGGACAGGACTCTCTATGGCTACACCTTC. Its protein product is CASSLAPQDRTLYGYTF. This sequence joins TRBV7-2 and TRBJ1-2; the match to TRBD1 covers 7 bases. The germline gives CDR1 SGHTA, CDR2 FQGNSA. This CDR3 is 17 amino acids long. J gave up 4 bases and V 0 bases, and 11 bases lay outside the gene matches.

The chain combines TRBV25-1 with TRBJ1-2; TRBD1 agrees at 8 bases. CDR1 is MGHDK, CDR2 SYGVNS, per germline. V shed 3 bases, J shed 4 bases, and the junction held 4 bases outside the gene matches. The CDR3 length is 14 residues. DNA for the CDR3: TGTGCCAGCAGTGACCCGGGACAGGTCTATGGCTACACCTTC. Its protein is CASSDPGQVYGYTF.

This clone has a single count. The genes are TRBV6-1 and TRBJ1-6; D perhaps matches TRBD1 (5 bases). The V gene lost 0 bases and the J gene lost 10 bases, with 16 bases spanning the gap. CDR1 is MNHNS and CDR2 is SASEGT in the germline V gene. The CDR3 is 16 amino acids. The CDR3 loop is CASSEALQGLGSPLHF. CDR3 sequence (DNA): TGTGCCAGCAGTGAAGCGCTTCAGGGATTAGGATCACCCCTCCACTTT.

The chain is built from TRBV29-1 and TRBJ2-7, with D possibly being TRBD1 (6 bases). V lost 5 bases and J 3 bases, leaving 17 bases between the germline ends. Germline V gene data show CDR1 as SQVTM and CDR2 as ANQGSEA. This CDR3 is built from 14 residues. The CDR3, as DNA: TGCAGCGTTCTCTGGGGCAGGGGTGACTACGAGCAGTACTTC. The encoded protein is CSVLWGRGDYEQYF.

V usage is TRBV30 and J usage is TRBJ2-2; 8 bases line up with TRBD1. J was trimmed by 5 bases and V by 7 bases; bases with no gene match: 9. Germline CDR1 and CDR2: GTSNPN and SVGIG (reference sequence). CDR3 length equals 14 residues. CDR3 sequence: CALRTGYVTGELFF. Here the CDR3 DNA reads TGTGCCTTGCGGACAGGGTATGTGACCGGGGAGCTGTTTTTT. Together with reference TRBV30 and TRBJ2-2, the CDR3 gives the full variable domain: SQTIHQWPATLVQPVGSPLSLECTVEGTSNPNLYWYRQAAGRGLQLLFYSVGIGQISSEVPQNLSASRPQDRQFILSSKKLLLSDSGFYLCALRTGYVTGELFFGEGSRLTVL.

This chain connects TRBV19 to TRBJ1-3; the D is unclear. The CDR3 consists of 14 residues. The V gene's germline CDR1 is LNHDA and CDR2 SQIVND (reference sequence). The V end lost 7 bases, the J end lost 0 bases, and 10 bases lay between the germline ends. CDR3 DNA: TGTGCCAGTACGACTATGTTCTCTGGAAACACCATATATTTT. This encodes CASTTMFSGNTIYF.

V gene TRBV5-6 combines with J gene TRBJ2-3; tentatively, D is TRBD2 (7 bases). Trimming took 2 bases from V and 0 from J, leaving 16 bases between them. CDR1 and CDR2 (germline): SGHDT, YYEEEE. CDR3 size: 17 residues. CDR3 region: CASSFEGGGDSTDTQYF. In DNA form, the CDR3 reads TGTGCCAGCAGCTTTGAGGGAGGGGGAGACAGCACAGATACGCAGTATTTT.

V gene TRBV5-8 combines with J gene TRBJ2-6, with D tentatively TRBD2 (5 bases). Trimming took off 1 base at V and 0 bases at J, with 17 bases between the two ends. The CDR3 spans 19 residues. Germline CDR1 SGHTS, CDR2 YDEGEE. The CDR3 DNA sequence: TGTGCCAGCAGCTTGATAAAACCCTTGAGGGTCTCTGGGGCCAACGTCCTGACTTTC. Its protein is CASSLIKPLRVSGANVLTF.

This clone was found once. V gene TRBV11-2 combines with J gene TRBJ2-5, with no clear D. The germline V and J ends were trimmed by 1 base and 3 bases, with 12 bases remaining between them. The CDR3 runs 15 residues. CDR1 SGHAT and CDR2 FQNNGV come from the germline V gene. The CDR3: CASSLVGGTKETQYF. CDR3 bases: TGTGCCAGCAGCTTAGTAGGCGGTACCAAAGAGACCCAGTACTTC.

The rearrangement links TRBV4-2 to TRBJ2-7; 7 nucleotides agree with TRBD1. Per germline, CDR1 LGHNA and CDR2 YNFKEQ. Unmatched junction bases numbered 10, after V lost 3 bases and J lost 5 bases. CDR3 length equals 15 residues. The CDR3 loop reads CASSQVGRGQDEQYF. CDR3 nucleotide sequence: TGTGCCAGCAGCCAGGTTGGAAGGGGGCAGGACGAGCAGTACTTC.

This rearrangement joins TRBV29-1 to TRBJ2-1; tentatively, D is TRBD1 (6 bases). The CDR3 has 14 amino acids. Trimming cost V 4 bases and J 10 bases, with 20 bases left between them. Germline values: CDR1 SQVTM, CDR2 ANQGSEA. CDR3 region: CSVAGDKTGIEQFF. CDR3 bases: TGCAGCGTTGCAGGGGACAAGACAGGTATCGAGCAGTTCTTC.

J is TRBJ2-7 and V is TRBV4-2, with 8 bases matching TRBD1. The CDR3 length is 13 residues. Per the germline V gene, CDR1 is LGHNA and CDR2 is YNFKEQ. V shed 4 bases and J 7 bases; nucleotides not matched to a gene: 6. CDR3 nucleotide sequence: TGTGCCAGCAGCCGCTCGCGGACAGGGGAGCAGTACTTC. This gives the protein CASSRSRTGEQYF.